This TCR beta chain was found in a study of technical replicates of blood from several donors. The CDR3 spans 14 residues. The V gene lost 5 bases and the J gene lost 8 bases, with 18 bases spanning the gap. CDR1 and CDR2 from the germline V gene are SGHAT and FQDESV (reference sequence). Assay: immunoSEQ multiplex PCR; the TCRdb copy retains only in-frame clones and omits some. The data show around 83,000 clones, around 94% seen once. The sequenced material came from T cells isolated from PBMCs. V usage is TRBV11-1 and J usage is TRBJ1-2; D is undetermined. This sequence was found in a human donor in good health. The CDR3 spells CASSPFFTMEGYTF. The CDR3 region has the DNA TGTGCCAGCAGCCCCTTTTTTACGATGGAGGGCTACACCTTC.